Following are 4 T cell receptor beta chains from one sample sequenced in a study of T-cell reconstitution after alpha-beta-depleted transplantation in children. Preparation of the TCRbeta library involved a method that used unique molecular identifiers. TCRdb processed the PCR reads anew with MiXCR; each CDR3 protein has one entry. The sample yields a few hundred thousand distinct CDR3 sequences, 10% to 15% seen once. Sample: PBMCs, mostly from graft donor cells, taken 360 days after TCRalphabeta/CD19-depleted stem cell transplant. Receptor source: a male patient aged 5 to 17 who had a stem cell transplant for acute myeloid leukemia, so the T cells may come from the graft donor.

This clonotype was found a few times. This rearrangement joins TRBV5-6 to TRBJ1-5; D perhaps matches TRBD1 (6 bases). The V end lost 4 bases, the J end lost 4 bases, and 12 bases lay between the germline ends. There are 14 residues in the CDR3. Germline values: CDR1 SGHDT, CDR2 YYEEEE. The CDR3 coding sequence is TGTGCCAGCAGCGTGGGACAAGCAAATCAGCCCCAGCATTTT. Amino acids: CASSVGQANQPQHF.

In DNA form, the CDR3 reads TGTGCCAGCAGCCGACAGGGTTCTTGGGAGCAGTACTTC. Amino acid sequence: CASSRQGSWEQYF. The chain employs TRBV7-6 and TRBJ2-7; 7 bases fit TRBD1. Germline CDR1 is SGHVS and CDR2 is FNYEAQ. CDR3 length: 13 residues. The ends lost 5 bases at V and 7 bases at J; junction bases unmatched: 8.

This clonotype has a handful of counts. The chain combines TRBV5-6 with TRBJ2-6; D is unresolved. Trimming shortened V by 1 base and J by 0 bases, and 5 bases separated the two germline ends. The CDR3 loop spans 15 amino acids. Per the germline V gene, CDR1 is SGHDT and CDR2 is YYEEEE. This chain's CDR3 is CASSLIFSGANVLTF. The CDR3 bases are TGTGCCAGCAGCTTGATCTTCTCTGGGGCCAACGTCCTGACTTTC.

The chain joins TRBV29-1 to TRBJ2-7, with a weak D call TRBD1 (6 bases). The germline V and J ends were trimmed by 4 bases and 5 bases, with 15 bases remaining between them. The germline V gene has CDR1 SQVTM and CDR2 ANQGSEA. The CDR3 totals 13 residues. The CDR3 DNA sequence: TGCAGCGTTGGGAACAGGGATCCCAACGAGCAGTACTTC. Protein: CSVGNRDPNEQYF.